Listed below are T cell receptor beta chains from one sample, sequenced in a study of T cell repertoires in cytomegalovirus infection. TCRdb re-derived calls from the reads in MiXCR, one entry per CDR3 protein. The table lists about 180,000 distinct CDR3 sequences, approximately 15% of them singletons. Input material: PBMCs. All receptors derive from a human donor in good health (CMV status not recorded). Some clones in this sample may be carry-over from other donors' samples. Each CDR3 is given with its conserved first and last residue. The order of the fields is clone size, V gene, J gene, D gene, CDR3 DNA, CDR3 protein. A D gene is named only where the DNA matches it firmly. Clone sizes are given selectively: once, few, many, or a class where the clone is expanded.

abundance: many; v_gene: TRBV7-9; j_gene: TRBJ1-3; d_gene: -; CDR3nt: TGTGCCAGCAGCTTGGTTACTGGAAACACCATATATTTT; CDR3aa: CASSLVTGNTIYF
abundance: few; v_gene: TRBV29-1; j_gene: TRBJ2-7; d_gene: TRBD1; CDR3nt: TGCAGCGTTGATGGAGCCGGGACAGGGAGCTACGAGCAGTACTTC; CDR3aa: CSVDGAGTGSYEQYF
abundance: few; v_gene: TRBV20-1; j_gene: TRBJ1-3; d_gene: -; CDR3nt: TGCAGTGCTAGTGGTTCGGCTGGCTCTGGAAACACCATATATTTT; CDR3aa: CSASGSAGSGNTIYF
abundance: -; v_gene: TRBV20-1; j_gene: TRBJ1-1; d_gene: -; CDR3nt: TGCAGTGCTAGAGCGATCCCGATCATGAACACTGAAGCTTTGTTT; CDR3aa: CSARAIPIMNTEALF
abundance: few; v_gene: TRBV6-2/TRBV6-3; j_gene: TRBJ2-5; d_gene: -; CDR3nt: TGTGCCAGCAGCCTGGACGGAGAGACCCAGTACTTC; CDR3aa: CASSLDGETQYF
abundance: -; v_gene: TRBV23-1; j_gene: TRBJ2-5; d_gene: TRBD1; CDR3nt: TGCGCCAGCATGACAGGGTTCCAAGAGACCCAGTACTTC; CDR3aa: CASMTGFQETQYF
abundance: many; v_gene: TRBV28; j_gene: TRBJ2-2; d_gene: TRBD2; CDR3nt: TGTGCCAGCAGTTCCCGGACTAGCGGGACCACCGGGGAGCTGTTTTTT; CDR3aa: CASSSRTSGTTGELFF
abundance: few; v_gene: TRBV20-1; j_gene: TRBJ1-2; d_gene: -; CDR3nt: TGCAGTGCCGACACCTCTGGGTATGGCTACACCTTC; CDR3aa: CSADTSGYGYTF
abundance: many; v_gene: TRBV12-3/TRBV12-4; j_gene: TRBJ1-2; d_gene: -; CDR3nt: TGTGCCAGCAGTTTGGGCAGGGGTGGCTACACCTTC; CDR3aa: CASSLGRGGYTF
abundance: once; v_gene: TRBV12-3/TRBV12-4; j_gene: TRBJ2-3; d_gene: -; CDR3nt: TGTGCCAGCAGTTGGAGGATTCGCACAGATACGCAGTATTTT; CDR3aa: CASSWRIRTDTQYF
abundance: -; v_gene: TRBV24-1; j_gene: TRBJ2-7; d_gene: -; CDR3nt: TGTGCCACCAGTGATAGGGGAGGGGGTCCCCACTCCTACGAGCAGTACTTC; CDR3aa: CATSDRGGGPHSYEQYF
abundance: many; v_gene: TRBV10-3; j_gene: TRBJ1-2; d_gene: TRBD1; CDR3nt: TGTGCCATCAGTGAGGGACAGGGTGGTACCTATGGCTACACCTTC; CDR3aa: CAISEGQGGTYGYTF
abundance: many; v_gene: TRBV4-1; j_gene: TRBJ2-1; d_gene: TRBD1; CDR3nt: TGCGCCAGCAGCCGGCTGACAGGGTACGTCGACAATGAGCAGTTCTTC; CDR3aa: CASSRLTGYVDNEQFF
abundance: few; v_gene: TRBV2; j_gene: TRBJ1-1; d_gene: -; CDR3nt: TGTGCCAGCAGTGAGGTGGAGAGGGAAATCGGCACTGAAGCTTTCTTT; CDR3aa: CASSEVEREIGTEAFF
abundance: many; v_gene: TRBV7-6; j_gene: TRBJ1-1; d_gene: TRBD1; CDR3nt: TGTGCCAGCAGCTTAGGACCTGGGACAGGGGAAGCTTTCTTT; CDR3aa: CASSLGPGTGEAFF
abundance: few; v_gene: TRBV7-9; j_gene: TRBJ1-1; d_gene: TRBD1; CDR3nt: TGTGCCGGAGGGGGACAGAAGAACACTGAAGCTTTCTTT; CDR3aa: CAGGGQKNTEAFF
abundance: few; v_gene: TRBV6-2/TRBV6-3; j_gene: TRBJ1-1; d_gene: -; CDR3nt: TGTGCCAGCAGTTACGTTGGGGGCCTGAACACTGAAGCTTTCTTT; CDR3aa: CASSYVGGLNTEAFF
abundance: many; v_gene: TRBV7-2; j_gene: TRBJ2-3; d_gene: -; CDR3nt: TGTGCCAGCAGCTTCCGACAGGGCGGGGGCACAGATACGCAGTATTTT; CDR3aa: CASSFRQGGGTDTQYF
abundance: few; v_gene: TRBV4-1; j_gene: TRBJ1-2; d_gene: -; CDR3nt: TGCGCCAGCAGCCAAGATGACTTGGGCTATGGCTACACCTTC; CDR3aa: CASSQDDLGYGYTF
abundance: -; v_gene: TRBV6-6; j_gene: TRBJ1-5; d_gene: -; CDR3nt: TGTGCCAACCAAGGGGGGATGGGCCAGCCCCAGCATTTT; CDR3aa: CANQGGMGQPQHF
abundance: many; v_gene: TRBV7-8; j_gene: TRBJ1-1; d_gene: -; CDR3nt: TGTGCCAGCAGCTTCGCAAGGACCCTGAACACTGAAGCTTTCTTT; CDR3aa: CASSFARTLNTEAFF
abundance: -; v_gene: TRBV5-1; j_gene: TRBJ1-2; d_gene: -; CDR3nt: TGCGCCAGCAGCTTGAACAACGGCTATGGCTACACCTTC; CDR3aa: CASSLNNGYGYTF
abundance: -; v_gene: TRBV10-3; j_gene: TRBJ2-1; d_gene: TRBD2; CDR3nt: TGTGCCATCAGTGAGTCAGGTCTAGCGGGAGCTCCCCACAATGAGCAGTTCTTC; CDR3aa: CAISESGLAGAPHNEQFF
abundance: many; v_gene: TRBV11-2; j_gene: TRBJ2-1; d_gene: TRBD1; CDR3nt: TGTGCCAGCAGCTTAGAGCCGGGACAGACATACAATGAGCAGTTCTTC; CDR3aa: CASSLEPGQTYNEQFF
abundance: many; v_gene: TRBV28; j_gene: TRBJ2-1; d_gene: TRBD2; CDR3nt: TGTGCCAGCAGTCCCGGGACTAGCGGGAGGTTCTACAATGAGCAGTTCTTC; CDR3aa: CASSPGTSGRFYNEQFF
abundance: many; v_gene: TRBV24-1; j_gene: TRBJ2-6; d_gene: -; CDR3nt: TGTGCCACCAGTGGCTCACAGGGAACTGGGGCCAACGTCCTGACTTTC; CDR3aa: CATSGSQGTGANVLTF
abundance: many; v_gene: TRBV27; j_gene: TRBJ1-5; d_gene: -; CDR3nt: TGTGCCAGCAGTGACAGTCGGACGGGCAATCAGCCCCAGCATTTT; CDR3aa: CASSDSRTGNQPQHF
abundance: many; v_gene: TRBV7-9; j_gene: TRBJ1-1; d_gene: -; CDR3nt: TGTGCCAGCAGCCCCTGGAAGCTGAACACTGAAGCTTTCTTT; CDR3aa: CASSPWKLNTEAFF
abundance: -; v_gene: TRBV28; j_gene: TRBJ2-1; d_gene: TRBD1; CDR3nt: TGTGCCAGCAGCAACAGGGGGATGAATGAGCAGTTCTTC; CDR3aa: CASSNRGMNEQFF
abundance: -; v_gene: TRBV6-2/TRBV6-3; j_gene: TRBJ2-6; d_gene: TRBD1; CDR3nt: TGTGCCAGCAGTCCGGACAGGAGCTCTGGGGCCAACGTCCTGACTTTC; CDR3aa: CASSPDRSSGANVLTF
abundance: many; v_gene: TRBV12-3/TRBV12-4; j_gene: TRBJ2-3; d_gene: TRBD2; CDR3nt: TGTGCCAGCAGGGTAGCGGGGTTGGAGACGCAGTATTTT; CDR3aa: CASRVAGLETQYF
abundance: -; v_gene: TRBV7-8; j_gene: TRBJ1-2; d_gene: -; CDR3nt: TGTGCCAGCAGCTCGTCCCCGTGGGATCGCTATGGCTACACCTTC; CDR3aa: CASSSSPWDRYGYTF
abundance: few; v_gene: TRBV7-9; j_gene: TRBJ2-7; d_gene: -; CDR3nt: TGTGCCAGCAGCTCGCGGGACACCATCGAGCAGTACTTC; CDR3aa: CASSSRDTIEQYF
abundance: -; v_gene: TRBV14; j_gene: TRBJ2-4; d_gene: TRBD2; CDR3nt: TGTGCCAGCAGCCAAGGACTTGTAGCGGGAGCTGCCAAAAACATTCAGTACTTC; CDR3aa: CASSQGLVAGAAKNIQYF
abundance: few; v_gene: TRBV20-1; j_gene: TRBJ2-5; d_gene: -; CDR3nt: TGCAGTGCTTACCCTCCGGGGGAGACCCAGTACTTC; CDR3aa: CSAYPPGETQYF
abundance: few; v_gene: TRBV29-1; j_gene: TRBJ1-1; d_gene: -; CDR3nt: TGCAGCGTGAGCCGGGACCGGGGATCTGAAGCTTTCTTT; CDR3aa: CSVSRDRGSEAFF
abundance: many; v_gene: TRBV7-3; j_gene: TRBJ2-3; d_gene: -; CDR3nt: TGTGCCAGCAGCTGGACCCCCGCAGATACGCAGTATTTT; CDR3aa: CASSWTPADTQYF
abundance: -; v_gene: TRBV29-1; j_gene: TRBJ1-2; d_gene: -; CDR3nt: TGCAGCGGAGGGACTAACTATGGCTACACCTTC; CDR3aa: CSGGTNYGYTF
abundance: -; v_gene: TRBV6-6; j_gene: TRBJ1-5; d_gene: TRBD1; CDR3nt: TGTGCCAGCAGTTACTCGAGAGGGGAGGGGGCTAATCAGCCCCAGCATTTT; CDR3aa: CASSYSRGEGANQPQHF
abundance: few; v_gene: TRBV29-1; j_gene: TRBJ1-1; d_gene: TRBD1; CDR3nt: TGCAGCGCCGGGACAGGGGCGAGTAACACTGAAGCTTTCTTT; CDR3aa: CSAGTGASNTEAFF
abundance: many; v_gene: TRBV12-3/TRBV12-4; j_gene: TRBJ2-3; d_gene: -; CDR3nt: TGTGCCAGCAGCCCCGACTACCAATACACAGATACGCAGTATTTT; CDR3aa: CASSPDYQYTDTQYF
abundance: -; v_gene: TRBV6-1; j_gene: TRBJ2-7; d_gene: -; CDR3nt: TGTGCCAGCCCGGGGGCGGGACTGTCCTACGAGCAGTACTTC; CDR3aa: CASPGAGLSYEQYF
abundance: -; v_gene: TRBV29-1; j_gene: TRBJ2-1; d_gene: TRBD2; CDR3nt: TGCAGCGTTGACGGGGGGGCCTTTGGTGAGCAGTTCTTC; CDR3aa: CSVDGGAFGEQFF
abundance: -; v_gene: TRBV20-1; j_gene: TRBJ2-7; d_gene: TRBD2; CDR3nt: TGCAGTGCTAGACGAGCGGGACTCGACGAGCAGTACTTC; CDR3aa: CSARRAGLDEQYF
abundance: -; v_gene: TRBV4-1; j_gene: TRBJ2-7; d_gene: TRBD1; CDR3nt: TGCGCCAGCAGCCCTGGGGGGCAGGGGGCATCCTACGAGCAGTACTTC; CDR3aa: CASSPGGQGASYEQYF
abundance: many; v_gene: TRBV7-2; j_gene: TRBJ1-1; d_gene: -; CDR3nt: TGTGCCAGCAGCTTCGGCAGTATGAACACTGAAGCTTTCTTT; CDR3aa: CASSFGSMNTEAFF
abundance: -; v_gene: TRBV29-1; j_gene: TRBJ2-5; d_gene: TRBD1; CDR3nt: TGCAGCGCCCTGACAGGGGGCAGAGACCAGTACTTC; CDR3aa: CSALTGGRDQYF
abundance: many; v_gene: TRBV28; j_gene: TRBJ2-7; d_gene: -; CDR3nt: TGTGCCAGCGGGTTACCTTCTGGGCCGAGCTCCTACGAGCAGTACTTC; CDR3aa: CASGLPSGPSSYEQYF
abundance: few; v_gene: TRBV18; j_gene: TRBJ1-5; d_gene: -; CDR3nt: TGTGCCAGCTCACCTCAATCAACAAAGGGCAATCAGCCCCAGCATTTT; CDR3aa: CASSPQSTKGNQPQHF
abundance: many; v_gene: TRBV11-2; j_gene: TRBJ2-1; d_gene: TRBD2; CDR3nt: TGTGCCAGCAGCTCCGAGATCCGGCGGGGGAGCTCCTACAATGAGCAGTTCTTC; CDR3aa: CASSSEIRRGSSYNEQFF
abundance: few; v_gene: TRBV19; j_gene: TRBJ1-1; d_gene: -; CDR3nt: TGTGCCAGTAGTATAGAGGGGGGTGAAGCTTTCTTT; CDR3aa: CASSIEGGEAFF
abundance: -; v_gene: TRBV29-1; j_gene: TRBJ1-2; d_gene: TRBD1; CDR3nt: TGCAGCGACGGGACAGCTAAGTCTAACTATGGCTACACCTTC; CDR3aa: CSDGTAKSNYGYTF
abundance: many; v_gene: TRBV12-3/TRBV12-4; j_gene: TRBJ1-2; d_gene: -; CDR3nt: TGTGCCAGCAGTCCCGAGACTAACTATGGCTACACCTTC; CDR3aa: CASSPETNYGYTF
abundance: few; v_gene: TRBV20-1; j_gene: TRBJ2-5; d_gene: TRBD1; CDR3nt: TGCAGTGCTAACAGGGGCCAAGAGACCCAGTACTTC; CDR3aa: CSANRGQETQYF